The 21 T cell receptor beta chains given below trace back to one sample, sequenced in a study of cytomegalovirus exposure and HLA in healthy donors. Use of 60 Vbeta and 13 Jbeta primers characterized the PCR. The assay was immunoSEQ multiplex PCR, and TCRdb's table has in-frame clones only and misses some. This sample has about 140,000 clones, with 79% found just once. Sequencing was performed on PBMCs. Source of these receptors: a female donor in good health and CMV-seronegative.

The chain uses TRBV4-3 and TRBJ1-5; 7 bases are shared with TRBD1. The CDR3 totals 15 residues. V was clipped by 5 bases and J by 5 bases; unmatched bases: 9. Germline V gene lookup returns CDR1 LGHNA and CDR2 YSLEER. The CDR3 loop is CASSYRTGRDQPQHF. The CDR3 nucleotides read TGCGCCAGCAGCTATCGGACAGGAAGAGATCAGCCCCAGCATTTT.

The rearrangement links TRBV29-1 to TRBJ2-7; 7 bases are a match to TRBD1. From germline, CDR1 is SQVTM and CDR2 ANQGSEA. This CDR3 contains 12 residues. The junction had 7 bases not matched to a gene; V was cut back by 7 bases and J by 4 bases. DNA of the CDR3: TGCAGCGCGGGGAAGGGGGCATACGAGCAGTACTTC. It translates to CSAGKGAYEQYF.

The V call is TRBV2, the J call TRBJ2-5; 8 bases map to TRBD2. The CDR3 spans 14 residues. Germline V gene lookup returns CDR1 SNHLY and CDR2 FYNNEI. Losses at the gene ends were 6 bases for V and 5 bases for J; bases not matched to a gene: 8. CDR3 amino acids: CASSPGGAWETQYF. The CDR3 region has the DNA TGTGCCAGCAGCCCCGGGGGGGCTTGGGAGACCCAGTACTTC.

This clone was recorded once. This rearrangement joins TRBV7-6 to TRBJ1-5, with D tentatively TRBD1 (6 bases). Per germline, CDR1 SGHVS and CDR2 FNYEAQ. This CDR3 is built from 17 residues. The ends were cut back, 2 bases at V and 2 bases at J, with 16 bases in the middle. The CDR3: CASSLRHRGAGNQPQHF. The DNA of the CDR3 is TGTGCCAGCAGCTTACGACATCGGGGGGCTGGCAATCAGCCCCAGCATTTT.

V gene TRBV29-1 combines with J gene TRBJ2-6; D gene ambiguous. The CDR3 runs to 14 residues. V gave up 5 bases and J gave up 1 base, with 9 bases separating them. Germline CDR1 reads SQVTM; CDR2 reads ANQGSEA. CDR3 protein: CSVPSDSGANVLTF. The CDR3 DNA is TGCAGCGTTCCATCAGATTCTGGGGCCAACGTCCTGACTTTC.

The CDR3 DNA reads TGTGCCTGGAGGCGAGGGCATGGTACAGATACGCAGTATTTT. Amino acids: CAWRRGHGTDTQYF. The J gene is TRBJ2-3, the V gene TRBV30, with D possibly matching TRBD2 (5 bases). V was shortened by 3 bases and J by 3 bases, with 13 bases between the two germline ends. Germline CDR1 reads GTSNPN; CDR2 reads SVGIG (reference sequence). The CDR3 is 14 amino acids. Full variable domain (rest looked up from reference TRBV30 and TRBJ2-3): SQTIHQWPATLVQPVGSPLSLECTVEGTSNPNLYWYRQAAGRGLQLLFYSVGIGQISSEVPQNLSASRPQDRQFILSSKKLLLSDSGFYLCAWRRGHGTDTQYFGPGTRLTVL.

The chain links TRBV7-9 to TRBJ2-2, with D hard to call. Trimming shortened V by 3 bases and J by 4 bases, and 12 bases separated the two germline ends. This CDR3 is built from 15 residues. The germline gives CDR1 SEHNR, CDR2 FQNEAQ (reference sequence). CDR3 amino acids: CASSFPGSFTGELFF. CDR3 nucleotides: TGTGCCAGCAGCTTCCCCGGGTCTTTCACCGGGGAGCTGTTTTTT.

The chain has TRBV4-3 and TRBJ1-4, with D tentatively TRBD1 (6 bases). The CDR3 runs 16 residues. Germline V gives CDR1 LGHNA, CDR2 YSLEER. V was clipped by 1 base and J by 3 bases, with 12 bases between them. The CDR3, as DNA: TGCGCCAGCAGCCAAGGGAACAGGGTAGCTAATGAAAAACTGTTTTTT. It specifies CASSQGNRVANEKLFF.

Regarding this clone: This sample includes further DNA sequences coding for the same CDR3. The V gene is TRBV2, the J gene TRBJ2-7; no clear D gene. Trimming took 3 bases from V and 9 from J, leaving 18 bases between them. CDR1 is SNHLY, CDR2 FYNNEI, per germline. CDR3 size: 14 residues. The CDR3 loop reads CASSDSVVRSGQYF. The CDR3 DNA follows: TGTGCCAGCAGTGACTCAGTGGTGCGTTCAGGGCAGTACTTC. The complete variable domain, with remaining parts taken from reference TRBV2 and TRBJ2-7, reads EPEVTQTPSHQVTQMGQEVILRCVPISNHLYFYWYRQILGQKVEFLVSFYNNEISEKSEIFDDQFSVERPDGSNFTLKIRSTKLEDSAMYFCASSDSVVRSGQYFGPGTRLTVT.

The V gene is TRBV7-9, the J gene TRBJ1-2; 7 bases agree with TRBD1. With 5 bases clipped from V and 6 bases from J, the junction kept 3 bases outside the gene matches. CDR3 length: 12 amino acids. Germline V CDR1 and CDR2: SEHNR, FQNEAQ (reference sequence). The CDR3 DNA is TGTGCCAGCAGCGGCCAGGGGGATGGCTACACCTTC. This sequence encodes CASSGQGDGYTF.

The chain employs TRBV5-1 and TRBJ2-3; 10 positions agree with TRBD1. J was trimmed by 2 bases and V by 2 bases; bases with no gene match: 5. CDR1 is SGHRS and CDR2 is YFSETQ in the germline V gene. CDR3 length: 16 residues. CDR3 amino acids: CASSFRTGGITDTQYF. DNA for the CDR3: TGCGCCAGCAGCTTCCGGACAGGGGGAATCACAGATACGCAGTATTTT. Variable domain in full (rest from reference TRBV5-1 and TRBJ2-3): KAGVTQTPRYLIKTRGQQVTLSCSPISGHRSVSWYQQTPGQGLQFLFEYFSETQRNKGNFPGRFSGRQFSNSRSEMNVSTLELGDSALYLCASSFRTGGITDTQYFGPGTRLTVL.

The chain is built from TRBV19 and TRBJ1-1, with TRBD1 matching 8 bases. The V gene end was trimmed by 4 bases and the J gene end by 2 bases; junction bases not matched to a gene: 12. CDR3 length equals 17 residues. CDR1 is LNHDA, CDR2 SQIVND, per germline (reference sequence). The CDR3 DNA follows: TGTGCCAGTAGTACGCGGACAGGGCGCCCGATTAACACTGAAGCTTTCTTT. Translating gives CASSTRTGRPINTEAFF.

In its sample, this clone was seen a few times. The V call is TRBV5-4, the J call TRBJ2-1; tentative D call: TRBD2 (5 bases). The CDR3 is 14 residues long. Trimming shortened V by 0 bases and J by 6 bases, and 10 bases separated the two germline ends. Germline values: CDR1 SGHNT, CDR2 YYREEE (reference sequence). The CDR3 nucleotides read TGTGCCAGCAGCTTGGAGTCTAGCTCCAATGAGCAGTTCTTC. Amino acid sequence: CASSLESSSNEQFF. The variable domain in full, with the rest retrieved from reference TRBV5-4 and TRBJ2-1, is ETGVTQSPTHLIKTRGQQVTLRCSSQSGHNTVSWYQQALGQGPQFIFQYYREEENGRGNFPPRFSGLQFPNYSSELNVNALELDDSALYLCASSLESSSNEQFFGPGTRLTVL.

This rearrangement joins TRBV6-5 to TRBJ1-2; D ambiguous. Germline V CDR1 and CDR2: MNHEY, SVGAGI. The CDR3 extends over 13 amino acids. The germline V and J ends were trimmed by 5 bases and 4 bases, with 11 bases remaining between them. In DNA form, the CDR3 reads TGTGCCAGCAGTGATACCGGGAGCTATGGCTACACCTTC. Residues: CASSDTGSYGYTF.

The CDR3 spells CASSSGSGNTIYF. In nucleotides, the CDR3 is TGCGCCAGCAGTTCCGGTTCTGGAAACACCATATATTTT. The chain joins TRBV10-2 to TRBJ1-3; D uncertain. Germline V gives CDR1 WSHSY, CDR2 SAAADI. The CDR3 length is 13 residues. Trimming shortened V by 5 bases and J by 1 base, and 6 bases separated the two germline ends.

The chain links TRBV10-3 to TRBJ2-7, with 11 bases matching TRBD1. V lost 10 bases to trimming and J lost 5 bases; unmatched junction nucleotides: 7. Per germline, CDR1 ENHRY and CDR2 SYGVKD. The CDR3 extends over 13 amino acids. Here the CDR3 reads CATRTGGFDEQYF. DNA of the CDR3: TGTGCCACCCGGACAGGGGGCTTCGACGAGCAGTACTTC.

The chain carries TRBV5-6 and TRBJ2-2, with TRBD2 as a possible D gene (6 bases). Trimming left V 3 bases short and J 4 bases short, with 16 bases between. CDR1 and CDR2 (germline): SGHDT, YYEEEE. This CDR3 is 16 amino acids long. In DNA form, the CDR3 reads TGTGCCAGCAGCTATATGGGACTTGTCACCACCGGGGAGCTGTTTTTT. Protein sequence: CASSYMGLVTTGELFF.

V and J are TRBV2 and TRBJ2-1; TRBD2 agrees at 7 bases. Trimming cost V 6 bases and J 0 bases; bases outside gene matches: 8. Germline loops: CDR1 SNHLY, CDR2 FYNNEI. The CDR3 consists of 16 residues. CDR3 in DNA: TGTGCCAGCAGAGCGGGACCAACGGCCTCCTACAATGAGCAGTTCTTC. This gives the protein CASRAGPTASYNEQFF.

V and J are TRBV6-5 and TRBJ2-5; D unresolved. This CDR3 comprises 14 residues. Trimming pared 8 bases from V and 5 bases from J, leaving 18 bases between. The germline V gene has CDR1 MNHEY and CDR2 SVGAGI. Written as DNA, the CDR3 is TGTGCCAGCGGCCCCGAGGAAGGTTACGAGACCCAGTACTTC. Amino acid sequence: CASGPEEGYETQYF.

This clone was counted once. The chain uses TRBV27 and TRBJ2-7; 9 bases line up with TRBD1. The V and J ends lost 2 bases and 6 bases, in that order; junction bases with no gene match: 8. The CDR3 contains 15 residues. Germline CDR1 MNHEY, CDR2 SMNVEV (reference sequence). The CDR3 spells CASSLIGTGPVEQYF. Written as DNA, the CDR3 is TGTGCCAGCAGTTTAATAGGGACAGGGCCGGTCGAGCAGTACTTC.

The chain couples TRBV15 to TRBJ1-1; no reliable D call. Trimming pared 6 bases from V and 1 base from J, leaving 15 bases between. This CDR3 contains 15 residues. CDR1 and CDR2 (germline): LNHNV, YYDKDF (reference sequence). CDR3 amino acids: CATSGGRLTNTEAFF. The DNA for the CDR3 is TGTGCCACCAGTGGAGGTCGACTGACGAACACTGAAGCTTTCTTT.